A single sample is the source of the 18 T cell receptor beta chains below, sequenced in a study of cytomegalovirus exposure and HLA in healthy donors. Only in-frame clones appear in the TCRdb table, and some are missing; sequencing was by immunoSEQ multiplex PCR. Here the sample spans roughly 52,000 clones, 80% to 95% being singletons. Sequencing was performed on PBMCs. The receptors shown here come from a man younger than 30 in good health and CMV-seronegative.

The chain links TRBV5-6 to TRBJ2-3; D remains unclear. Germline CDR1 SGHDT, CDR2 YYEEEE. V lost 3 bases and J 2 bases, leaving 4 bases between the germline ends. This CDR3 has 12 amino acids. This CDR3 reads CASSSNTDTQYF. CDR3 coding DNA: TGTGCCAGCAGCTCCAACACAGATACGCAGTATTTT. Using reference TRBV5-6 and TRBJ2-3 for the parts outside the CDR3, the full variable domain is DAGVTQSPTHLIKTRGQQVTLRCSPKSGHDTVSWYQQALGQGPQFIFQYYEEEERQRGNFPDRFSGHQFPNYSSELNVNALLLGDSALYLCASSSNTDTQYFGPGTRLTVL.

The chain employs TRBV7-9 and TRBJ1-1, with TRBD1 matching over 8 bases. The ends lost 3 bases at V and 5 bases at J; junction bases unmatched: 8. This CDR3 comprises 15 residues. The germline V gene encodes CDR1 SEHNR and CDR2 FQNEAQ (reference sequence). The CDR3 DNA is TGTGCCAGCAGCTTCCCGGACAGGGTTGGTACTGAAGCTTTCTTT. Translated, it gives CASSFPDRVGTEAFF.

This clone was counted only a few times. The rearrangement uses TRBV11-2 and TRBJ2-1; perhaps TRBD1 as D (5 bases). CDR3 length: 15 residues. Trimming took off 1 base at V and 3 bases at J, with 10 bases between the two ends. Germline loops: CDR1 SGHAT, CDR2 FQNNGV. The CDR3 DNA is TGTGCCAGCAGCTTAGGGCAGGGCTACTACAATGAGCAGTTCTTC. Its translation is CASSLGQGYYNEQFF. Together with reference TRBV11-2 and TRBJ2-1, the CDR3 gives the full variable domain: EAGVAQSPRYKIIEKRQSVAFWCNPISGHATLYWYQQILGQGPKLLIQFQNNGVVDDSQLPKDRFSAERLKGVDSTLKIQPAKLEDSAVYLCASSLGQGYYNEQFFGPGTRLTVL.

The rearrangement joins TRBV19 to TRBJ2-7; perhaps TRBD2 as D (6 bases). CDR1 is LNHDA, CDR2 SQIVND, per germline (reference sequence). This CDR3 comprises 17 residues. The V end was cut by 3 bases, the J end by 0 bases, with 18 bases between. CDR3 sequence: CASSIGRVGGDSYEQYF. The CDR3 DNA is TGTGCCAGTAGTATCGGCAGGGTCGGGGGAGACTCCTACGAGCAGTACTTC.

V usage is TRBV28 and J usage is TRBJ1-1, with D tentatively TRBD1 (6 bases). The germline V gene has CDR1 MDHEN and CDR2 SYDVKM. CDR3 size: 16 residues. V was trimmed by 3 bases and J by 3 bases, leaving 17 bases between them. CDR3 DNA: TGTGCCAGCAGTTTCTCCTCGGCGGGGGCAGACACTGAAGCTTTCTTT. It translates to CASSFSSAGADTEAFF.

The chain links TRBV10-3 to TRBJ2-3, with TRBD2 matching 10 bases. This CDR3 is 15 amino acids long. CDR1 is ENHRY and CDR2 is SYGVKD in the germline V gene. J was trimmed by 2 bases and V by 5 bases; bases with no gene match: 4. CDR3 in DNA: TGTGCCATCAGTCGTACTAGCGGGATCACAGATACGCAGTATTTT. It codes for CAISRTSGITDTQYF.

On this clone: Being one base from a much bigger clone, this may be a read error. In DNA form, the CDR3 reads TGTGCCAGCAGCTTTGAGGGTACCTACGAGCAGTACTTC. Translation gives CASSFEGTYEQYF. The chain couples TRBV7-6 to TRBJ2-7; perhaps TRBD2 as D (5 bases). Per the germline V gene, CDR1 is SGHVS and CDR2 is FNYEAQ. The CDR3 is 13 amino acids. V gave up 3 bases and J gave up 2 bases, with 8 bases separating them.

The chain joins TRBV6-5 to TRBJ1-1; perhaps TRBD1 as D (6 bases). V was trimmed by 5 bases and J by 1 base, leaving 11 bases between them. The germline gives CDR1 MNHEY, CDR2 SVGAGI. The CDR3 runs 14 residues. CDR3 sequence: CASSPTGGNTEAFF. In DNA, the CDR3 is TGTGCCAGCAGTCCGACAGGTGGGAACACTGAAGCTTTCTTT.

CDR3 bases: TGTGCCAGCAGTTACTCCCACCAGACTGGAAACACCATATATTTT. It specifies CASSYSHQTGNTIYF. The chain carries TRBV6-5 and TRBJ1-3, with D unclear. Between the trimmed V and J ends, which lost 0 bases and 2 bases, there was a span of 8 bases. The CDR3 spans 15 residues. Germline V gives CDR1 MNHEY, CDR2 SVGAGI.

The chain couples TRBV5-1 to TRBJ2-7, with no clear D. Trimming stripped 0 bases from V and 2 bases from J, with 9 bases between. CDR1 is SGHRS, CDR2 YFSETQ, per germline. This CDR3 contains 14 residues. The CDR3 loop reads CASSLETATYEQYF. CDR3 nucleotides: TGCGCCAGCAGCTTGGAGACTGCGACCTACGAGCAGTACTTC.

The J gene is TRBJ2-7, the V gene TRBV6-1; TRBD2 agrees at 9 bases. This CDR3 spans 15 amino acids. Germline V gives CDR1 MNHNS, CDR2 SASEGT. V gave up 4 bases and J gave up 3 bases; unmatched junction bases: 7. The CDR3 nucleotides are TGTGCCAGCAGTGCCTCCGCGGGAGGGTTCTACGAGCAGTACTTC. Its translation: CASSASAGGFYEQYF.

The chain couples TRBV7-9 to TRBJ2-1; 8 positions agree with TRBD2. The junction had 13 bases not matched to a gene; V was cut back by 4 bases and J by 2 bases. CDR3 length: 18 residues. Per germline, CDR1 SEHNR and CDR2 FQNEAQ (reference sequence). The CDR3: CASSSSEGLAGAYNEQFF. Here the CDR3 DNA reads TGTGCCAGCAGCTCCTCGGAGGGCCTAGCGGGCGCCTACAATGAGCAGTTCTTC.

The chain has TRBV10-2 and TRBJ1-5; 7 nucleotides line up with TRBD1. The V segment lost 6 bases and the J segment 3 bases; nucleotides outside the gene matches: 5. CDR1 and CDR2 from the germline V gene are WSHSY and SAAADI. The CDR3 sequence is 14 residues long. The CDR3 DNA reads TGCGCCAGCAGCCGGGACAGCCTCAATCAGCCCCAGCATTTT. It encodes CASSRDSLNQPQHF.

The chain carries TRBV5-1 and TRBJ1-4, with D unclear. The germline V gene has CDR1 SGHRS and CDR2 YFSETQ. The CDR3 is 14 residues long. V gave up 4 bases and J gave up 7 bases, with 14 bases separating them. CDR3 bases: TGCGCCAGCAGCCCGCTGTGGGCCGGTGAAAAACTGTTTTTT. It yields the protein CASSPLWAGEKLFF.

The chain recombines TRBV28 with TRBJ1-2; unclear D gene. This CDR3 spans 18 amino acids. The germline V gene encodes CDR1 MDHEN and CDR2 SYDVKM. The V gene lost 5 bases and the J gene lost 5 bases, with 27 bases spanning the gap. The CDR3 nucleotides are TGTGCCAGCAGTATAACTGGAGAGGCACTACTAAAAGCTTATGGCTACACCTTC. This translates into CASSITGEALLKAYGYTF.

This clone was counted once. The V call is TRBV10-2, the J call TRBJ2-7, with 7 bases fitting TRBD1. CDR1 is WSHSY and CDR2 is SAAADI in the germline V gene. Losses at the gene ends were 7 bases for V and 3 bases for J; bases not matched to a gene: 9. The CDR3 is 14 residues long. The CDR3 sequence is CASNSEGAVYEQYF. CDR3 bases: TGCGCCAGCAACAGTGAGGGGGCTGTCTACGAGCAGTACTTC.

The gene calls are TRBV2 and TRBJ2-1; TRBD1 agrees at 9 bases. Germline V lookup: CDR1 SNHLY, CDR2 FYNNEI. The CDR3 has 13 residues. The CDR3 is CATGTGIYNEQFF. CDR3 nucleotide sequence: TGTGCTACGGGGACAGGGATCTACAATGAGCAGTTCTTC.

The chain is built from TRBV7-9 and TRBJ1-1, with D perhaps TRBD1 (5 bases). V was cut by 4 bases and J by 11 bases, with 17 bases left in between. The CDR3 has 13 amino acids. The germline CDR1 and CDR2 sequences are SEHNR and FQNEAQ (reference sequence). Written as DNA, the CDR3 is TGTGCCAGCAGCTGGAGCGGGGACGGGGCCGCTTTCTTT. Translation: CASSWSGDGAAFF.